This T cell receptor beta chain was identified during a study of blood T cell repertoires in COVID-19. TCRdb keeps only in-frame clones here, not all; method: immunoSEQ multiplex PCR. The sample records about 250,000 clones, about 80% being singletons. The CDR3 is 15 amino acids. With 6 bases clipped from V and 7 bases from J, the junction kept 14 bases outside the gene matches. Looked up from germline, CDR1 is MNHEY and CDR2 is SVGAGI. The receptor comes from an older man with acute or convalescent COVID-19. The genes are TRBV6-5 and TRBJ2-7; 8 bases are a match to TRBD1. The source material was peripheral blood. CDR3 DNA: TGTGCCAGCAGACATCAGACAGGGGAGGCCTGGGAGCAGTACTTC. It specifies CASRHQTGEAWEQYF.